This T cell receptor (beta chain) was recovered during a study of preoperative IRX-2 immunotherapy in early breast cancer. Libraries were prepared by immunoSEQ multiplex PCR; TCRdb keeps only in-frame clonotypes and omits some of them. The sample records 4,000 or so clones, 55% to 70% being singletons. Noted treatment: preoperative locoregional IRX-2 cytokine immunotherapy. Patients received preoperative, locoregional IRX-2 cytokine immunotherapy in a phase Ib study. The CDR3 spans 11 residues. Trimming took off 5 bases at V and 8 bases at J, with 7 bases between the two ends. Germline lookup yields CDR1 MRHNA and CDR2 SNTAGT.

The TCR sequence derives from a human donor with breast cancer. Sequencing used tumor tissue, obtained after IRX-2 immunotherapy. The rearrangement uses TRBV6-4 and TRBJ2-1; no clear D gene. CDR3 DNA: TGTGCCAGCAGTTACGGTCATGAGCAGTTCTTC. It specifies CASSYGHEQFF.